This T cell receptor beta chain is from a study of Ad26.COV2.S vaccination and SARS-CoV-2 variants. Turning to the study itself: Ad26.COV2.S, an intramuscular injection, was given once or twice 56 days apart.

Worth noting for this clone: Its antigen remains unknown.

Study results and limitations: Breadth measured for non-spike TCRs was similar across vaccine and placebo recipients. Ad26.COV2.S recipients had broader spike-specific TCRs (P = 0.0014).

Assay used: immunoSEQ multiplex PCR; TCRdb lists only in-frame clones, some missing. The table includes around 450,000 clones, 90% detected once. As for treatment: roughly 20 received Ad26.COV2.S at low or high dose, single or two shots; roughly five received placebo; per-sample allocation not given. On day 63 after the first injection, vaccine and placebo recipients gave samples. Donor was an adult aged 18-55 years in Boston. This clonotype originated in a person aged 18-60 years who received the Ad26.COV2.S COVID-19 vaccine or a placebo. Sequenced material: peripheral blood, taken in a trial of Ad26.COV2.S vaccine versus placebo.

CDR3 DNA sequence: TGCGCCAGCAGCCGGGGCCCTAGCGAGAGCACAGATACGCAGTATTTT. It is translated as CASSRGPSESTDTQYF. The rearrangement joins TRBV4-1 to TRBJ2-3; TRBD2 is a possible D gene (6 bases). The CDR3 is 16 residues long. Between the trimmed V and J ends, which lost 4 bases and 0 bases, there was a span of 14 bases. The germline V gene has CDR1 MGHRA and CDR2 YSYEKL.